The rows below give T cell receptor beta chains drawn from one sample of a study of regulatory T cells in long-lasting Graves disease. In TCRdb, the multiplex PCR reads were re-called with MiXCR into one record per CDR3 protein. The sample carries about 380,000 distinct CDR3 sequences, roughly 16% recorded once. The sequences come from peripheral blood mononuclear cells (PBMCs), collected at new diagnosis, from a patient treated with antithyroid drugs. Receptors were obtained from a female donor with Graves disease. Both conserved end residues are part of each CDR3. The D gene is left open where the match is weak. Size values are once, few and many counts, or a class for expanded clones, and some rows have none.

TRBJ1-1 | TRBV5-1 | NA | NA | TGCGCCAGCAGCGTCGGGGTCGACAGTCGCACTGAAGCTTTCTTT | CASSVGVDSRTEAFF
TRBJ1-3 | TRBV3-1 | many | NA | TGTGCCAGCAGCCAATCCTTGGCCGGAAACACCATATATTTT | CASSQSLAGNTIYF
TRBJ2-5 | TRBV5-4 | many | NA | TGTGCCAGCAGCTTGGCCCTCCGCTCCGATTCGGAGGGCCAGTACTTC | CASSLALRSDSEGQYF
TRBJ1-2 | TRBV25-1 | NA | NA | TGTGCCAGCAGCCCGGGACCCGGGAAGTCCATAAGCTATGGCTACACCTTC | CASSPGPGKSISYGYTF
TRBJ2-2 | TRBV18 | NA | NA | TGTGCCAGCTCACCACTACGGAGTGGGGACACCGGGGAGCTGTTTTTT | CASSPLRSGDTGELFF
TRBJ2-1 | TRBV6-1 | NA | NA | TGTGCCATTAACGAGGGTTATGAGCAGTTCTTC | CAINEGYEQFF
TRBJ2-3 | TRBV7-3 | many | NA | TGTGCCAGCAGCTCGTCCGGGGGACTCACAGATACGCAGTATTTT | CASSSSGGLTDTQYF
TRBJ1-3 | TRBV18 | NA | NA | TGTGCCAGCTCACCATGTATCGCAGACTCTGGAAACACCATATATTTT | CASSPCIADSGNTIYF
TRBJ2-2 | TRBV10-3 | few | NA | TGTGCCGACAGTCGGGGGGAGCTGTTTTTT | CADSRGELFF
TRBJ2-7 | TRBV20-1 | many | NA | TGCAGTGCTAGGGACAGAGACTACGAGCAGTACTTC | CSARDRDYEQYF
TRBJ1-6 | TRBV28 | many | TRBD1 | TGTGCCAGCAGTTTATTCTGGGACAGGGGGCATAAACTCCGCTCCTATAATTCACCTCTCCACTTT | CASSLFWDRGHKLRSYNSPLHF
TRBJ2-3 | TRBV28 | many | NA | TGTGCCAGCAGTTTTAAAGGGGATAGCACAGATACGCAGTATTTT | CASSFKGDSTDTQYF
TRBJ1-3 | TRBV12-3/TRBV12-4 | few | NA | TGTGCCAGCAGTTTTCATTCCTCTGGAAACACCATATATTTT | CASSFHSSGNTIYF
TRBJ1-2 | TRBV7-6 | many | NA | TGTGCCAGCAGCTTAGAAGCCAGTAAAAACTATGGCTACACCTTC | CASSLEASKNYGYTF
TRBJ2-7 | TRBV12-3/TRBV12-4 | many | NA | TGTGCCAGCAGCACAACCCCGGGCTACGAGCAGTACTTC | CASSTTPGYEQYF
TRBJ1-6 | TRBV5-6 | few | TRBD1 | TGTGCCACCAACAGGGGGTATAATTCACCCCTCCACTTT | CATNRGYNSPLHF
TRBJ2-6 | TRBV28 | many | NA | TGTGCCAGCAGTTCGGGCAGCTCTGGGGCCAACGTCCTGACTTTC | CASSSGSSGANVLTF
TRBJ2-3 | TRBV19 | NA | TRBD2 | TGTGCCAGTAGTACGACGGGACTAGCGGGAGGATCTACAGATACGCAGTATTTT | CASSTTGLAGGSTDTQYF
TRBJ2-1 | TRBV6-2/TRBV6-3 | many | NA | TGTGCCAGCAGGAGAAGCGGGCCTGGAAACAATGAGCAGTTCTTC | CASRRSGPGNNEQFF
TRBJ2-3 | TRBV11-1 | many | TRBD1 | TGTGCCAGCAGCACTCAGGGGGCGAGCACAGATACGCAGTATTTT | CASSTQGASTDTQYF
TRBJ2-7 | TRBV20-1 | many | NA | TGCAGTGCTCGACAGTCGCGATACGAGCAGTACTTC | CSARQSRYEQYF
TRBJ2-7 | TRBV3-1 | many | NA | TGTGCCAGCTCCAAGATGGGCTACGAGCAGTACTTC | CASSKMGYEQYF
TRBJ1-1 | TRBV30 | few | TRBD1 | TGTGCCTGGAGTGGGGACAGGGGAGAAGCTTTCTTT | CAWSGDRGEAFF